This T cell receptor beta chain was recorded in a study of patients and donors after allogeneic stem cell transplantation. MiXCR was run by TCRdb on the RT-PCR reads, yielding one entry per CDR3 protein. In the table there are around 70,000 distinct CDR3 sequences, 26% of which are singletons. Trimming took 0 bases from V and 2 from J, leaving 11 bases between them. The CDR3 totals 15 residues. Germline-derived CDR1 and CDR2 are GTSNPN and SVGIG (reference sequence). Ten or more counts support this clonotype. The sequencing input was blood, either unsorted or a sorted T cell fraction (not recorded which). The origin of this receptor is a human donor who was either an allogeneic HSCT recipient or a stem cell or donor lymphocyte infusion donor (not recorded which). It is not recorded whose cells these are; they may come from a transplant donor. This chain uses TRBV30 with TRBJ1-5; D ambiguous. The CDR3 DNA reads TGTGCCTGGAGTGTTGGGAGAAGGGGCAATCAGCCCCAGCATTTT. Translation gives CAWSVGRRGNQPQHF.